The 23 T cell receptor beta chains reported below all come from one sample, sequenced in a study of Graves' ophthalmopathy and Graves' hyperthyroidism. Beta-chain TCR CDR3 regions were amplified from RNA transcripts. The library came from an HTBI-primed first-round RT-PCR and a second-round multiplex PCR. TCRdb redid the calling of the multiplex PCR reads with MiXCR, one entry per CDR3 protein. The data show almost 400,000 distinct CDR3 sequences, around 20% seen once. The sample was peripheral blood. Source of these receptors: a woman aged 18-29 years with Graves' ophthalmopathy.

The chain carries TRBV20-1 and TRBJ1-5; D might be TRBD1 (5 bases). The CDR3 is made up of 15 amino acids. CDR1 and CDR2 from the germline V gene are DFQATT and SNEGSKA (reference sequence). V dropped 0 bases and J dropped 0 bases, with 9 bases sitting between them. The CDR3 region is CSAREGVNSNQPQHF. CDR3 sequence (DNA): TGCAGTGCTAGAGAAGGGGTCAATAGCAATCAGCCCCAGCATTTT.

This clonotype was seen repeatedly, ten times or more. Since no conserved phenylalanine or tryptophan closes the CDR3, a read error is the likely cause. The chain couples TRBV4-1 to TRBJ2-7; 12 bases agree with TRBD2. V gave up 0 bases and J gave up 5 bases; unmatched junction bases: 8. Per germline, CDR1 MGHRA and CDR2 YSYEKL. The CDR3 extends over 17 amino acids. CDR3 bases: TGCGCCAGCAGCCAAGATCGCGCTAGCGGGAGGGCCCACGAGCAGTACCTC. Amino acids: CASSQDRASGRAHEQYL.

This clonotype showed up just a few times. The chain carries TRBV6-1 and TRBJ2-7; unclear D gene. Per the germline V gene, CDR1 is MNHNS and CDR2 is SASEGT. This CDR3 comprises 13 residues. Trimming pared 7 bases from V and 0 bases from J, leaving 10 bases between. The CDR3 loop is CASTRPSSYEQYF. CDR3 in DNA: TGTGCCAGCACGCGCCCCAGCTCCTACGAGCAGTACTTC.

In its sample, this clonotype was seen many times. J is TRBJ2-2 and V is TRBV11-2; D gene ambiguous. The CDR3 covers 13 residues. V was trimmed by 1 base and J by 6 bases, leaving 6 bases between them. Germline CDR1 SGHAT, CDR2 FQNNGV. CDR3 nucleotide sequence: TGTGCCAGCAGCTTAGCACTATCCGGGGAGCTGTTTTTT. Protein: CASSLALSGELFF.

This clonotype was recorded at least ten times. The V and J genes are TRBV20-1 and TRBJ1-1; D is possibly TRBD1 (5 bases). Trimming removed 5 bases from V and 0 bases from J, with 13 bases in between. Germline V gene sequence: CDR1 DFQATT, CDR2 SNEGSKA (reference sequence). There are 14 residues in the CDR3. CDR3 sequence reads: CSAVDRSMNTEAFF. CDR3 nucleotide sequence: TGCAGTGCTGTCGACAGATCAATGAACACTGAAGCTTTCTTT.

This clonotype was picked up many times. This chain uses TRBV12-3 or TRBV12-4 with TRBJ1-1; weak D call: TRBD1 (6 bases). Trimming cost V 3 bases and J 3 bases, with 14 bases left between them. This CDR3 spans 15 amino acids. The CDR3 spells CASSLTSGGDTEAFF. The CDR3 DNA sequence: TGTGCCAGCAGTTTGACTTCGGGGGGCGACACTGAAGCTTTCTTT.

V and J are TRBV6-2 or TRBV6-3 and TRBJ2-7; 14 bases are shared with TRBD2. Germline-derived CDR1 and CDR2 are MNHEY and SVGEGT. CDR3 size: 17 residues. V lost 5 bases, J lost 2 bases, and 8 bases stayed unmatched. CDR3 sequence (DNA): TGTGCCAGCAGTCCCGGGACTAGCGGGAGTTTCGCCTACGAGCAGTACTTC. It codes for CASSPGTSGSFAYEQYF.

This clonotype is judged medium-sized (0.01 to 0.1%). The CDR3 is CASSLRRQQETQYF. The CDR3 nucleotides read TGTGCCAGCAGTTTGCGGCGGCAGCAAGAGACCCAGTACTTC. The rearrangement uses TRBV12-3 or TRBV12-4 and TRBJ2-5; D unresolved. Trimming stripped 3 bases from V and 2 bases from J, with 10 bases between. The CDR3 loop spans 14 amino acids.

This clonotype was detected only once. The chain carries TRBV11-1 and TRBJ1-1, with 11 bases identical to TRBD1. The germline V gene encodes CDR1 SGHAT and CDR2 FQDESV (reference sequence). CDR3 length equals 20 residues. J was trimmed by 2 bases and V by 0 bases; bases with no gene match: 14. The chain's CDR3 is CASSLAFTRSRTGGNTEAFF. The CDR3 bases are TGTGCCAGCAGCTTAGCCTTCACCCGCTCTCGGACAGGGGGCAACACTGAAGCTTTCTTT.

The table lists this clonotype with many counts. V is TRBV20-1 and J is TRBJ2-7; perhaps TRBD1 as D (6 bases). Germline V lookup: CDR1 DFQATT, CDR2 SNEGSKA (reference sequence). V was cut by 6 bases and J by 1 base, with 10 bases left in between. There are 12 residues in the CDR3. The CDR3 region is CSAPGQSYEQYF. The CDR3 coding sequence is TGCAGTGCACCTGGACAGTCCTACGAGCAGTACTTC.

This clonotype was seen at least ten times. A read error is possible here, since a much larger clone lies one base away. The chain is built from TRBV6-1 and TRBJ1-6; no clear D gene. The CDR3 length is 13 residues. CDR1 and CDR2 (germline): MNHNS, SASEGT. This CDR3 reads CTSSSGPHSPLHF. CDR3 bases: TGTACCAGCAGCTCTGGGCCCCATTCACCCCTCCACTTT.

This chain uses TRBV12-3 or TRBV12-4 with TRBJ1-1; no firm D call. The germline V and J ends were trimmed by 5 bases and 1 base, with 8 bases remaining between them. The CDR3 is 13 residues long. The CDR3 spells CASSPAWNTEAFF. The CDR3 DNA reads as TGTGCCAGCAGTCCGGCCTGGAACACTGAAGCTTTCTTT.

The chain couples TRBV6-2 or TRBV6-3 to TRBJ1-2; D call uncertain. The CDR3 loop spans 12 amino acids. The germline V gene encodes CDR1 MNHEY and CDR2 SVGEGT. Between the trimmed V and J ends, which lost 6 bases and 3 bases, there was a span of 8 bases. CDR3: CASREGYYGYTF. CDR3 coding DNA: TGTGCCAGCAGAGAAGGGTACTATGGCTACACCTTC.

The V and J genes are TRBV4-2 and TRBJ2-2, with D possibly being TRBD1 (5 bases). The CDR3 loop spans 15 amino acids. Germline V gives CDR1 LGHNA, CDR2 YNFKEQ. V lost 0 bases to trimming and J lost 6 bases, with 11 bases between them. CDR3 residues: CASSQDRVDAGELFF. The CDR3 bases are TGTGCCAGCAGCCAAGACAGGGTTGACGCCGGGGAGCTGTTTTTT.

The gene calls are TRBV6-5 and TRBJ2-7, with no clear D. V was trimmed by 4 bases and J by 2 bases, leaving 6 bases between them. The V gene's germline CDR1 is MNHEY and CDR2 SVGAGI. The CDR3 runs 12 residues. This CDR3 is CASSFHPYEQYF. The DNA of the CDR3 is TGTGCCAGCAGTTTCCACCCCTACGAGCAGTACTTC.

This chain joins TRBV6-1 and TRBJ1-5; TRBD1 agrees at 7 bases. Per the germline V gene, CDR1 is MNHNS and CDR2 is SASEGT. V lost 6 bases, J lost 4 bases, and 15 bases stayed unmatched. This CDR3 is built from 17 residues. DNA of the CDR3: TGTGCCAGCAGCAAAAACAGGGGAGGCGGGGAGAATCAGCCCCAGCATTTT. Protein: CASSKNRGGGENQPQHF.

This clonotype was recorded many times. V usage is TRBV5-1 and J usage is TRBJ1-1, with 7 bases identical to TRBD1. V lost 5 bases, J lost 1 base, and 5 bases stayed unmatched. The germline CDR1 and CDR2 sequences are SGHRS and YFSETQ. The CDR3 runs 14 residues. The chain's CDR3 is CASRKRQGNTEAFF. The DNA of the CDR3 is TGCGCCAGCAGAAAAAGACAGGGGAACACTGAAGCTTTCTTT.

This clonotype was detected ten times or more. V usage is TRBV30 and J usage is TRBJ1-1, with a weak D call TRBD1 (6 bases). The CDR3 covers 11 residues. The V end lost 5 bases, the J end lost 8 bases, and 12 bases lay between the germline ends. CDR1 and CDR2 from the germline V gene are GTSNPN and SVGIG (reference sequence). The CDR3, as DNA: TGTGCCTGGCTCGGACAGCAAGAAGCTTTCTTT. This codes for CAWLGQQEAFF.

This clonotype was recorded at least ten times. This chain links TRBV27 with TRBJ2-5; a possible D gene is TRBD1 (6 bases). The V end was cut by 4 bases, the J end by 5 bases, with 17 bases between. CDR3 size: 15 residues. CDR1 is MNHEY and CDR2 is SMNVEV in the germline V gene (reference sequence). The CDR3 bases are TGTGCCAGCAGTTCCGGACCCGTTAGGGGGGAGACCCAGTACTTC. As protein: CASSSGPVRGETQYF.

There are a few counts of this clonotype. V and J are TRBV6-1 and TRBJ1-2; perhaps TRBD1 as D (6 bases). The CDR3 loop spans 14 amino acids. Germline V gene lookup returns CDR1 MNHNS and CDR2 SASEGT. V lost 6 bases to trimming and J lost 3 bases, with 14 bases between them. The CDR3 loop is CASRKTTGYYGYTF. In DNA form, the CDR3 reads TGTGCCAGCAGAAAAACGACAGGTTACTATGGCTACACCTTC.

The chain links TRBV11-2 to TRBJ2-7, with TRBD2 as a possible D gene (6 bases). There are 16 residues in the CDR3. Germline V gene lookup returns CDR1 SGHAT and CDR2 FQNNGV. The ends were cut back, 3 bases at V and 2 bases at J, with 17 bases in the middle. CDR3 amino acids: CASSFSGGALAYEQYF. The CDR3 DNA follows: TGTGCCAGCAGCTTTTCTGGCGGGGCCCTTGCCTACGAGCAGTACTTC.

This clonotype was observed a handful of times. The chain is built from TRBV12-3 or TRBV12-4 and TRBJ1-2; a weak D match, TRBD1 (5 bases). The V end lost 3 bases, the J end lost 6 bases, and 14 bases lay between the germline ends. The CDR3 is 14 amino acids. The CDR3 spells CASSLTGTGHGYTF. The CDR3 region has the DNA TGTGCCAGCAGTTTGACTGGGACGGGCCATGGCTACACCTTC.

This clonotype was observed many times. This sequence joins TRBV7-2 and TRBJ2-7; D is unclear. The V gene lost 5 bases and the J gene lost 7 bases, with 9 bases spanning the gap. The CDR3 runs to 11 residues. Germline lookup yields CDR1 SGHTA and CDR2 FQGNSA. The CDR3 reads CASSPSMEQYF. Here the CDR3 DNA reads TGTGCCAGCAGCCCCTCTATGGAGCAGTACTTC.